These T cell receptor beta chains were read from a single sample in a study of Ad26.COV2.S vaccination and SARS-CoV-2 variants. Using immunoSEQ multiplex PCR, the repertoire was profiled, and TCRdb retains in-frame clones only, with some absent. The sample has about 400,000 clones; roughly 90% are singletons. Sequencing used peripheral blood, obtained in a trial of Ad26.COV2.S vaccine versus placebo. The receptors stem from a person aged 18-65 years who received the Ad26.COV2.S COVID-19 vaccine or a placebo. CDR3s leave out the opening cysteine and the closing phenylalanine or tryptophan. Clone size appears in some rows only: once, few, many, or a class for an expanded clone.

>TRBJ1-1|TRBV27|NA|9
ASGTGAEAF
>TRBJ2-2|TRBV5-1|NA|14
ASSWGTLTNTGELF
>TRBJ2-1|TRBV20-1|NA|14
SASSPGAGGLNEQF
>TRBJ2-2|TRBV2|NA|12
ARTQGVNTGELF
>TRBJ1-1|TRBV19|NA|11
ATIEGKNTEAF
>TRBJ2-3|TRBV11-2|NA|12
ASSLVGGGDTQY
>TRBJ1-3|TRBV12-3/TRBV12-4|few|10
ASSLKANTIY
>TRBJ2-2|TRBV2|NA|15
ASTRTGQGAGTGELF
>TRBJ2-7|TRBV7-8|NA|11
ASSLGRSYEQY
>TRBJ1-1|TRBV27|NA|12
ASSRTTYFTEAF
>TRBJ1-2|TRBV7-8|NA|13
ASSLAGQGHFGYT
>TRBJ1-1|TRBV18|NA|11
ASSPRTKWEAF
>TRBJ2-2|TRBV15|NA|13
ATSREQADTGELF
>TRBJ1-3|TRBV16|NA|10
ASSPQGNTIY
>TRBJ2-2|TRBV19|NA|9
ASAHTGELF
>TRBJ1-2|TRBV7-8|NA|16
ASSFSRLPWLGSYGYT
>TRBJ2-6|TRBV9|once|16
ASSVVGDSFAGANVLT
>TRBJ1-1|TRBV12-3/TRBV12-4|NA|11
ASSLMLNTEAF
>TRBJ1-1|TRBV7-9|once|15
ASSSPRGGFWDTEAF
>TRBJ2-5|TRBV28|NA|11
ASSLTKTETQY
>TRBJ1-2|TRBV5-1|once|13
ASSLEWQSGYGYT
>TRBJ1-1|TRBV7-9|NA|17
ASSLMSLRDRETNTEAF
>TRBJ2-1|TRBV5-1|NA|10
ASSLLYNEQF
>TRBJ1-5|TRBV9|NA|13
ASSTTGSINQPQH
>TRBJ1-1|TRBV7-9|NA|10
ASSLGAGGTF
>TRBJ1-2|TRBV28|NA|11
ASSAGGGYGYT
>TRBJ2-2|TRBV19|once|11
ASRWTNTGELF
>TRBJ2-3|TRBV7-8|NA|15
ASSPRDSPPWSDTQY
>TRBJ1-5|TRBV28|NA|16
ASSLGRAGQGAHQPQH
>TRBJ2-7|TRBV28|NA|13
ASTGGLADTYEQY
>TRBJ2-7|TRBV2|once|13
ASRGLAGGRHEQY
>TRBJ2-7|TRBV20-1|NA|9
SARLRAVQY
>TRBJ2-2|TRBV6-5|NA|13
ASSKDRPNTGELF
>TRBJ2-2|TRBV4-3|NA|15
ASSQDGTGRGSGELF
>TRBJ1-5|TRBV2|NA|14
ASSFTQGQNNQPQH
>TRBJ2-7|TRBV12-3/TRBV12-4|NA|9
ASRLGLYEY
>TRBJ1-2|TRBV5-4|NA|12
ASSLLWANYGYT
>TRBJ2-7|TRBV5-1|few|12
ASSLGWGSYEQY
>TRBJ2-3|TRBV9|NA|14
ASSARTGPHTDTQY
>TRBJ2-7|TRBV4-1|NA|14
ASSQVAAGPSYEQY
>TRBJ2-7|TRBV9|NA|13
ASSVGSGQYYEQY
>TRBJ2-7|TRBV5-1|once|13
ASSPDRTKPYEQY
>TRBJ1-1|TRBV5-5|NA|12
ASSLVGGRAEAF
>TRBJ1-6|TRBV4-3|NA|15
ASSQQTGTAVRSPLH
>TRBJ2-1|TRBV19|NA|11
ASSLVAGSAGF
>TRBJ2-7|TRBV3-1/TRBV3-2|NA|11
ASSQGRNYEQY
>TRBJ2-7|TRBV9|once|17
ASSVESSGGARSSYEQY
>TRBJ1-6|TRBV25-1|NA|12
ASTDRRAYSPLH
>TRBJ2-4|TRBV6-2/TRBV6-3|NA|14
ASSYPTGFGKNIQY
>TRBJ1-1|TRBV7-8|NA|13
ASSVGQGGNTEAF
>TRBJ2-1|TRBV6-2/TRBV6-3|NA|14
ASSYELRGAGSSQF
>TRBJ1-2|TRBV7-2|NA|13
ASSSRTVDYYGYT
>TRBJ2-3|TRBV7-2|NA|10
ASSLDRDTQY
>TRBJ2-3|TRBV27|NA|11
ASSLGRVNTQY
>TRBJ2-7|TRBV25-1|few|12
ASSEGTSGGGQY
>TRBJ1-1|TRBV24-1|NA|14
ATNNQGFGRHTEAF
>TRBJ2-7|TRBV5-5|NA|12
ASSSGTGGYEQY
>TRBJ2-5|TRBV4-1|NA|14
ASSQDSGGPPETQY